The text below deals with one T cell receptor (beta chain). Antigen unknown. CD8+CD57+ cell expansion had been shown by flow cytometry in patients chosen for sequencing. The study sampled blood from patients who had received no therapy. The germline V gene encodes CDR1 SSHAT and CDR2 FNYEAQ (reference sequence). This CDR3 is built from 15 residues. With 3 bases clipped from V and 4 bases from J, the junction kept 4 bases outside the gene matches. These data belong to a study of CD8+CD57+ T cells in acquired aplastic anemia. Turning to the study itself: The sorted CD4+ and CD8+ cells yielded an average around 3.2 ug of DNA.

The TCR beta profiling, which covered VDJ combination and CDR3 sequence, was carried out using genomic DNA as the template. TCRdb re-derived calls from the reads in MiXCR, one entry per CDR3 protein. The repertoire holds about 200,000 distinct CDR3 sequences, with approximately 60% as singletons. The study, taken as a whole, reports: Between the patient and control groups, CD8+ Simpson's diversity did not differ significantly. Around 30 was the count of CD8+ CDR3 sequences that patients shared with controls.

The receptor was isolated from a human donor with aplastic anemia. What was sequenced was sorted CD4+, CD8+, or CD8+CD57+ T cells (not recorded which) from PBMCs. This chain joins TRBV7-7 and TRBJ1-1, with 11 bases that match TRBD1. CDR3 sequence: CASSLDGTGGTEAFF. The CDR3 nucleotides are TGTGCCAGCAGCTTGGACGGGACAGGGGGCACTGAAGCTTTCTTT.